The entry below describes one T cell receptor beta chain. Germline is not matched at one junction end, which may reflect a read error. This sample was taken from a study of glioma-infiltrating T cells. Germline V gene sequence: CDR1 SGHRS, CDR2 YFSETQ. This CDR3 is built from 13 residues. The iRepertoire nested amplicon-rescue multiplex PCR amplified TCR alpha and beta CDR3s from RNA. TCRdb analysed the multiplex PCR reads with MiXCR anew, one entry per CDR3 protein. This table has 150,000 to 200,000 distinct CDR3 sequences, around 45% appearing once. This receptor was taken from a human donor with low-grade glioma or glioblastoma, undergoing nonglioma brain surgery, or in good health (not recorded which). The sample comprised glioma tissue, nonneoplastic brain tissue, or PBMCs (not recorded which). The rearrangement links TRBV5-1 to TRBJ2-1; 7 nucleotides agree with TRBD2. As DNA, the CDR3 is TGCGCCAGCAACTTGGGGACTAACAATGAGCAGTTCTTC. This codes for CASNLGTNNEQFF.